The 2 T cell receptor beta chains listed next were all sequenced from one sample in a study of blood T cell repertoires in COVID-19. Repertoires were generated with immunoSEQ multiplex PCR, while TCRdb's copy carries only in-frame clones and drops some. This table holds 250,000 to 300,000 clones, 90% to 95% found once. The sample consisted of peripheral blood. These receptor sequences come from a woman aged 25 to 39 with COVID-19, enrolled during active disease.

The chain couples TRBV12-3 or TRBV12-4 to TRBJ1-6; unclear D gene. The CDR3 runs 13 residues. Between the trimmed V and J ends, which lost 1 base and 10 bases, there was a span of 8 bases. The CDR3 protein is CASSLVQKSPLHF. The DNA of the CDR3 is TGTGCCAGCAGTTTAGTACAGAAATCACCCCTCCACTTT.

CDR3 bases: TGTGCCAGCAGGCCGGGACAGTTAATGAACACTGAAGCTTTCTTT. This translates into CASRPGQLMNTEAFF. The chain carries TRBV25-1 and TRBJ1-1; the match to TRBD1 covers 7 bases. Trimming removed 6 bases from V and 0 bases from J; junction bases left unmatched: 7. The CDR3 is made up of 15 amino acids. CDR1 and CDR2 from the germline V gene are MGHDK and SYGVNS.